This section outlines one T cell receptor beta chain sequence together with its context. Its antigen remains unidentified. This entry is derived from a study of radiotherapy plus CTLA-4 blockade in lung cancer. Study as a whole: Patients showed objective responses in 15% to 20% of cases, and disease control was achieved by approximately 30%.

In germline, CDR1 is SGHNT, CDR2 YYREEE (reference sequence). The ends lost 6 bases at V and 5 bases at J; junction bases unmatched: 6. The CDR3 spans 13 residues. The protocol was immunoSEQ multiplex PCR, while the TCRdb copy is restricted to in-frame clones and leaves out a portion. The data show under 100,000 clones, around four fifths seen once. Focal radiation plus CTLA-4 blockade with ipilimumab was given to patients with chemo-refractory metastatic non-small-cell lung cancer. Findings and caveats of the study: TCR clones from tumors expanded in blood after radiotherapy plus ipilimumab.

This chain uses TRBV5-4 with TRBJ1-2; 8 positions agree with TRBD1. Source: peripheral blood, taken from a patient treated with radiotherapy plus ipilimumab. The receptor was derived from a human donor with non-small cell lung cancer that progressed on radiotherapy plus ipilimumab. The CDR3 coding sequence is TGTGCCAGCATCCGGGACAGGAGTTATGGCTACACCTTC. Encoded protein: CASIRDRSYGYTF.